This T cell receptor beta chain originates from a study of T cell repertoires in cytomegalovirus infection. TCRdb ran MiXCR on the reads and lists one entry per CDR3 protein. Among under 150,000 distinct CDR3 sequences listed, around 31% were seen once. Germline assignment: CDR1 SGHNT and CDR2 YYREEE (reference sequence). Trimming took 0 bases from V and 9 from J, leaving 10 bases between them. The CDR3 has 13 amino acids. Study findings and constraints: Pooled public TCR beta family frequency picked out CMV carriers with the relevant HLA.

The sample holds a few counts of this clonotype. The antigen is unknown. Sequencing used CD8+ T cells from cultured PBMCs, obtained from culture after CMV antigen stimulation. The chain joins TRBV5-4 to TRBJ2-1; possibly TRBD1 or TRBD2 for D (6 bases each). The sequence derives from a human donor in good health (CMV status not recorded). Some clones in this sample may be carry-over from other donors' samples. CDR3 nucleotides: TGTGCCAGCAGCTTGGCGGGGGCCGGTGAGCAGTTCTTC. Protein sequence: CASSLAGAGEQFF.